This entry describes one T cell receptor (beta chain). CDR3 length: 14 residues. Germline lookup yields CDR1 MNHNY and CDR2 SVGAGI (reference sequence). V shed 7 bases, J shed 15 bases, and the junction held 15 bases outside the gene matches. These data are taken from a study of Ad26.COV2.S vaccination and SARS-CoV-2 variants. Treatment specified: about 20 received Ad26.COV2.S at low or high dose, single or two shots; several received placebo; per-sample allocation not given. Samples were taken on day 63 after the first vaccine or placebo injection. Profiling relied on immunoSEQ multiplex PCR, and the TCRdb table lists in-frame clones only, not all of them. The repertoire consists of about 370,000 clones, with over 75% occurring once and the leading ten covering approximately 1.9%.

This rearrangement joins TRBV6-6 to TRBJ2-4; TRBD1 matches 10 bases. This sample comprised peripheral blood, obtained in a trial of Ad26.COV2.S vaccine versus placebo. This TCR came from a person between 18 and 60 years old who received the Ad26.COV2.S COVID-19 vaccine or a placebo. The CDR3, as DNA: TGTGCCAGCACCCCGGGACAGGGGACTGGGGGGGCGTACTTC. Translation gives CASTPGQGTGGAYF.